This TCR beta chain was documented in a study of tumor-infiltrating lymphocytes in primary liver carcinoma. Study context: Stage T1-T3 N0M0 and a size of roughly 4 to 10 cm characterized the tumors.

Production of TCR beta cDNA used around 0.45 ug total RNA together with a constant-region primer. Three nested multiplex PCR rounds of slightly modified ARM-PCR generated TCR beta libraries. TRBV1-TRBV30 forward and Cbeta reverse primers drove the first two roughly 10-cycle rounds. One entry per CDR3 protein, called by TCRdb with MiXCR from the multiplex PCR reads. Of 100,000 or so distinct CDR3 sequences listed, almost 70% are singletons. A note on this clonotype: Its matching antigen is unknown. Its ends do not fully match the called genes, so a read error is possible.

Overall study results and limits: Detection in all five tumor regions applied to only about 7-25% of top clones.

From roughly 18-30 mg of unsorted bulk tissue, DNA and RNA were co-extracted together. Tumor samples all exceeded 80% viable tumor cells. The CDR3 consists of 15 residues. The V gene's germline CDR1 is MNHNS and CDR2 SASEGT. V is TRBV6-1 and J is TRBJ2-3; 13 nucleotides line up with TRBD2. The source material was liver tumor tissue from sampling region 5. The subset: tumor region T5, tumor centre. This receptor was obtained from a woman aged 60-75 years with primary liver carcinoma and hepatitis B virus infection. CDR3 nucleotides: TGCGCCAGCACTGCGACTAGCGGGAGGTGGGATACGCAGTATTTT. Translating gives CASTATSGRWDTQYF.